This is a list of T cell receptor beta chains from one sample in a study of blood T cells in healthy people across ages. TCRdb analysed the 5' RACE reads with MiXCR anew, one entry per CDR3 protein. The profile covers approximately 1,000,000 distinct CDR3 sequences, with under 45% appearing a single time and 15% to 20% taken by the ten largest. Input material: blood. The receptors derive from an older woman in good health. Both conserved end residues are part of each CDR3. Fields, in order: V gene, D gene, CDR3 length, J gene, clone size, CDR3 protein, CDR3 DNA. A D gene is named only where the DNA matches it firmly. Size tells how often a clone was seen (once, few, many) or the class of an expanded clone, and some rows leave it out.

TRBV30	NA	11	TRBJ2-1	NA	CAWSSTFQQFF	TGTGCCTGGAGTTCTACCTTCCAGCAGTTCTTC
TRBV21-1	NA	17	TRBJ2-6	few	CASDGSSEHSGANVLTF	TGTGCCAGCGACGGGAGCTCCGAACACTCTGGGGCCAACGTCCTGACTTTC
TRBV14	NA	16	TRBJ2-1	NA	CASSQVSHSTYNEQFF	TGTGCCAGCAGCCAAGTCAGTCACAGTACCTACAATGAGCAGTTCTTC
TRBV20-1	TRBD1	13	TRBJ2-7	NA	CSAGPGQGGEQYF	TGCAGTGCTGGGCCCGGACAGGGTGGCGAGCAGTACTTC
TRBV2	TRBD2	14	TRBJ2-3	NA	CASDSAGITDTQYF	TGTGCCAGCGATTCAGCGGGAATCACAGATACGCAGTATTTT
TRBV12-3/TRBV12-4	TRBD1	17	TRBJ2-7	few	CASTQSPKGQGVYEQYF	TGTGCCAGCACCCAATCCCCCAAGGGACAGGGGGTCTATGAGCAGTACTTT
TRBV27	NA	15	TRBJ2-1	NA	CASSSRGAEYNEQFF	TGTGCCAGCAGTTCACGGGGAGCGGAATACAATGAGCAGTTCTTC
TRBV19	NA	11	TRBJ1-2	NA	CASKGSYGYTF	TGTGCCAGTAAAGGGTCTTATGGCTACACCTTC
TRBV20-1	NA	15	TRBJ2-7	NA	CSARPLRVTSYEQYF	TGCAGTGCTAGACCCCTTCGGGTTACCTCCTACGAGCAGTACTTC
TRBV28	TRBD1	15	TRBJ2-7	few	CASSTGTGWSYEQYF	TGTGCCAGCAGTACCGGGACAGGGTGGTCCTACGAGCAGTACTTC
TRBV7-3	TRBD2	20	TRBJ2-3	NA	CASSETGTSGRAQGTDTQYF	TGTGCCAGCAGCGAGACCGGGACTAGCGGGAGGGCCCAAGGGACAGATACGCAGTATTTT
TRBV10-3	TRBD1	16	TRBJ2-1	few	CAIGGETGTGINEQFF	TGTGCCATCGGGGGGGAAACCGGGACAGGGATAAATGAGCAGTTCTTC
TRBV4-1	NA	15	TRBJ1-1	NA	CASSQVGKGSTEAFF	TGCGCCAGCAGCCAAGTTGGTAAGGGGAGCACTGAAGCTTTCTTT
TRBV18	NA	15	TRBJ1-4	NA	CASSPLPQMGEKLFF	TGTGCCAGCTCACCCCTACCCCAAATGGGTGAAAAACTGTTTTTT
TRBV7-9	TRBD1	16	TRBJ1-5	NA	CASSLTGGTENQPQHF	TGTGCCAGCAGCTTAACCGGAGGGACAGAGAATCAGCCCCAGCATTTT
TRBV20-1	TRBD1	13	TRBJ2-7	many	CSASRDRPYEQYF	TGCAGTGCTAGCCGGGACAGACCCTACGAGCAGTACTTC
TRBV5-1	NA	13	TRBJ2-2	few	CASSWVNTGELFF	TGCGCCAGCAGCTGGGTGAACACCGGGGAGCTGTTTTTT
TRBV4-1	NA	16	TRBJ1-3	NA	CASSQGSAYSGNTIYF	TGCGCCAGCAGCCAAGGTTCGGCCTACTCTGGAAACACCATATATTTT
TRBV14	NA	14	TRBJ2-1	NA	CASTADSSYNEQFF	TGTGCCAGCACGGCCGACAGCTCCTACAATGAGCAGTTCTTC
TRBV7-3	TRBD2	15	TRBJ2-7	NA	CASSLRASGNSEQYF	TGTGCCAGCAGCTTAAGGGCTAGCGGGAATAGTGAGCAGTACTTC
TRBV20-1	TRBD1	13	TRBJ1-6	once	CSAPQGVNSPLHF	TGCAGTGCTCCCCAGGGGGTTAATTCACCCCTCCACTTT
TRBV2	NA	17	TRBJ2-6	NA	CASSELTTDSGANVLTF	TGTGCCAGCAGTGAATTGACTACAGACTCTGGGGCCAACGTCCTGACTTTC
TRBV27	TRBD1	12	TRBJ2-5	NA	CASSYRGQDEYF	TGTGCCAGCAGTTACAGGGGGCAGGATGAGTACTTC